What follows is one T cell receptor beta chain and its context. What it binds is unknown. The sample belongs to a study of cytomegalovirus exposure and HLA in healthy donors. Study background: In a later analysis, the 120 or so validation repertoires were reported to have used the same platform as the 600 to 800 first-cohort repertoires. Study findings and constraints: The study recorded 150 to 200 TCR beta chains that were cytomegalovirus-associated. It was reportedly the case that the classifier diagnosed cytomegalovirus status with high specificity and sensitivity.

The repertoire was sequenced with immunoSEQ multiplex PCR; TCRdb's copy has only in-frame clones and lacks some. The sample carries approximately 180,000 clones, about 86% recorded once. Trimming removed 0 bases from V and 13 bases from J; junction bases left unmatched: 8. The CDR3 covers 15 residues. Germline V lookup: CDR1 SGHDN, CDR2 FVKESK. This sequence originates from a woman aged 25-40 years in good health and CMV-seronegative. The specimen was PBMCs. The chain couples TRBV14 to TRBJ1-6, with TRBD1 matching over 8 bases. Written as DNA, the CDR3 is TGTGCCAGCAGCCAAGATTGGACAGGGACAAGGCCCCTCCACTTT. Translated, it gives CASSQDWTGTRPLHF.